This T cell receptor beta chain was identified in a study of T-cell memory formation after mild COVID-19. Turning to the study itself: TCR clustering was largely donor specific.

It was 5'RACE with constant-segment primers that produced the TCR alpha and TCR beta cDNA libraries, which carried sample barcodes and UMIs. A single record per CDR3 protein comes from TCRdb applying MiXCR to the 5' RACE reads. The table shows around 300,000 distinct CDR3 sequences, with 15% to 20% occurring only once. The J segment lost 2 bases and the V segment lost 6 bases, leaving 0 bases of the junction unmatched. Germline CDR1 reads MNHNS; CDR2 reads SASEGT. This CDR3 contains 13 residues. As to this clonotype: Its antigen remains unidentified.

General study results and limits: Confirmation was lacking for SARS-CoV-2 specificity of second-wave clones that peaked on day 37. Pre-infection memory held some responding clones, suggesting pre-existing cross-reactive T cells responded.

The material sequenced was PBMCs or a T cell subset sorted from them (not recorded which). V usage is TRBV6-1 and J usage is TRBJ2-7; TRBD1 aligns across 11 bases. The sequence came from a man between 18 and 29 years old who had mild COVID-19 (a few samples of this study predate the infection). Cell type and time point are not known. The CDR3 loop is CASRDRGPYEQYV. CDR3 DNA: TGTGCCAGCAGGGACAGGGGGCCCTACGAGCAGTACGTC.